This T cell receptor (beta chain) appears in the sequencing data of a study of blood T cell repertoires in COVID-19. Across the whole study: Spain, Italy and the United States supplied samples that represented acute and convalescent COVID-19.

Germline V gives CDR1 SGDLS, CDR2 YYNGEE. The germline V and J ends were trimmed by 0 bases and 7 bases, with 13 bases remaining between them. The CDR3 totals 14 residues. In the authors' methods: From reference gene primer amplification, estimates of nucleated cell counts were derived. Profiling relied on immunoSEQ multiplex PCR, and the TCRdb table lists in-frame clones only, not all of them. That table is the source of V, J and clone size, and D and trimming were worked out from the DNA. The sample lists almost 250,000 clones; around nine tenths were seen once. The sequence derives from a woman aged 55 to 70 who had recovered from COVID-19. The rearrangement links TRBV9 to TRBJ2-5; tentative D call: TRBD2 (5 bases). The sequenced sample was peripheral blood. CDR3 amino acids: CASSVDSTAGTQYF. DNA of the CDR3: TGTGCCAGCAGCGTAGACTCTACCGCGGGGACCCAGTACTTC.